The 6 T cell receptor beta chains below were found in one sample sequenced in a study of T cells in narcolepsy. Only in-frame clones appear in the TCRdb table, and some are missing; sequencing was by immunoSEQ multiplex PCR. The sample yields over 25,000 clones, approximately 82% seen once. Sequencing was done on a sample of CD45RA- memory CD4+ T cells from PBMCs. The receptors were gathered from a human donor with narcolepsy.

This rearrangement joins TRBV18 to TRBJ1-5; D ambiguous. The germline V gene has CDR1 KGHSH and CDR2 LQKENI. The ends were cut back, 1 base at V and 5 bases at J, with 0 bases in the middle. This CDR3 has 11 amino acids. The DNA for the CDR3 is TGTGCCAGCTCACCACATCAGCCCCAGCATTTT. Translating gives CASSPHQPQHF. Using reference TRBV18 and TRBJ1-5 for the parts outside the CDR3, the full variable domain is NAGVMQNPRHLVRRRGQEARLRCSPMKGHSHVYWYRQLPEEGLKFMVYLQKENIIDESGMPKERFSAEFPKEGPSILRIQQVVRGDSAAYFCASSPHQPQHFGDGTRLSIL.

The CDR3 DNA sequence: TGTGCCAGCAGCTTAAGTCAGGGGGCTCCCGGGGAGCTGTTTTTT. Its translation is CASSLSQGAPGELFF. The V and J genes are TRBV7-2 and TRBJ2-2; 8 nucleotides align to TRBD1. This CDR3 contains 15 residues. Per germline, CDR1 SGHTA and CDR2 FQGNSA. V dropped 2 bases and J dropped 6; count of bases not matched to a gene: 5.

J is TRBJ2-1 and V is TRBV11-3; TRBD2 agrees at 10 bases. The germline V gene has CDR1 SGHNT and CDR2 YENEEA. V lost 5 bases to trimming and J lost 4 bases; unmatched junction nucleotides: 5. The CDR3 is 15 amino acids. CDR3 sequence reads: CASSEREGIYNEQFF. CDR3 coding DNA: TGTGCCAGCAGCGAGCGGGAGGGGATTTACAATGAGCAGTTCTTC.

The gene calls are TRBV27 and TRBJ2-1; a weak D match, TRBD1 (7 bases). The V and J ends lost 8 bases and 9 bases respectively, with 23 bases between them. The CDR3 runs to 15 residues. In germline, CDR1 is MNHEY, CDR2 SMNVEV (reference sequence). The CDR3 region has the DNA TGTGCCAGCCAGATCAGGGGGGACTTCGGACGTGAGCAGTTCTTC. Translating gives CASQIRGDFGREQFF.

The chain employs TRBV28 and TRBJ1-4; D is possibly TRBD1 (6 bases). V was pared by 7 bases and J by 8 bases, with 20 bases between. The CDR3 is 15 amino acids. Looked up from germline, CDR1 is MDHEN and CDR2 is SYDVKM. This chain's CDR3 is CASTSQGGGKEKLFF. The CDR3 DNA reads TGTGCCAGCACCTCACAGGGAGGGGGGAAGGAAAAACTGTTTTTT.

This chain connects TRBV7-2 to TRBJ1-1; D gene uncertain. From germline, CDR1 is SGHTA and CDR2 FQGNSA. This CDR3 is 13 amino acids long. V gave up 6 bases and J gave up 1 base, with 9 bases separating them. CDR3 region: CASRSPPNTEAFF. The CDR3 region has the DNA TGTGCCAGCAGATCTCCCCCGAACACTGAAGCTTTCTTT.